This T cell receptor (beta chain) derives from a study of cytomegalovirus exposure and HLA in healthy donors. This clone occurred a few times. The PCR employed 60 Vbeta primers together with 13 Jbeta primers. TCRdb's copy holds only in-frame clones and misses some; the assay was immunoSEQ multiplex PCR. The table has some 180,000 clones, about four fifths seen once; the top ten hold roughly 1.6%. V dropped 4 bases and J dropped 4; count of bases not matched to a gene: 8. The CDR3 runs to 15 residues. The germline CDR1 and CDR2 sequences are SGHNT and YYREEE (reference sequence). The specimen was PBMCs. The receptor was derived from a woman aged 18-30 years in good health and CMV-seronegative. The V and J genes are TRBV5-4 and TRBJ2-1; 7 positions match TRBD2. The CDR3 nucleotides are TGTGCCAGCAGCCCGGGGGGAGGGAAGTACAATGAGCAGTTCTTC. This sequence encodes CASSPGGGKYNEQFF.